This is a list of T cell receptor beta chains from one sample in a study of shared clonotypes between healthy human individuals. Method: immunoSEQ multiplex PCR; TCRdb's copy keeps in-frame clones and lacks some. The data contain 2 million to 2.5 million clones, more than 85% of them seen just once; the ten biggest clones take up about 0.37%. Sequenced: naive CD4+ T cells from PBMCs. These receptors came from a man younger than 35 in good health. Some clones in this sample may be carry-over from other donors' samples. The CDR3 runs from the conserved cysteine through the conserved F or W. The order of the fields is J gene, D gene, clone size, V gene, CDR3 DNA, CDR3 protein. D genes are given only for firm matches. Only some rows state a clone size, as once, few, many or a class for expanded clones.

>TRBJ1-5|TRBD1|.|TRBV4-3
TGCGCCAGCAGCCAAGACAGGGGGAGCCAGCCCCAGCATTTT
CASSQDRGSQPQHF
>TRBJ2-7|.|.|TRBV9
TGTGCCAGCAGCGTAGGACAGGAAACCTACGAGCAGTACTTC
CASSVGQETYEQYF
>TRBJ2-7|TRBD2|few|TRBV7-2
TGTGCCAGCAGCTCAGTAGCGGGCGGCTACGAGCAGTACTTC
CASSSVAGGYEQYF
>TRBJ2-5|TRBD2|.|TRBV5-1
TGCGCCAGCCACCGGCTAGCGGGATTGGATTTAGGAGAGACCCAGTACTTC
CASHRLAGLDLGETQYF
>TRBJ2-7|.|.|TRBV5-6
TGTGCCAGCAGCTTGGCGGGGGCGGGAAGCCCCTACGAGCAGTACTTC
CASSLAGAGSPYEQYF
>TRBJ1-1|.|once|TRBV4-2
TGTGCCAGCAGCCAAGATTTGGGGGGGACTAACACTGAAGCTTTCTTT
CASSQDLGGTNTEAFF
>TRBJ2-4|TRBD1|.|TRBV5-1
TGCGCCAGCAGCTTGGGGTCGGGACAGGGGAAAAACATTCAGTACTTC
CASSLGSGQGKNIQYF
>TRBJ1-6|.|.|TRBV6-5
TGTGCCAGCAGTTACTCTTTCGGGCTTAATGGATCACCCCTCCACTTT
CASSYSFGLNGSPLHF
>TRBJ1-1|.|.|TRBV28
TGTGCCAGCAGTTTACCCCCCGGCATGAACACTGAAGCTTTCTTT
CASSLPPGMNTEAFF
>TRBJ2-7|.|.|TRBV7-2
TGTGCCAGCAGCTCCACCAGGCGACCGGGCGAGCAGTACTTC
CASSSTRRPGEQYF
>TRBJ1-2|.|once|TRBV2
TGTGCCAGCACTGGGGATGGGGGCTATGGCTACACCTTC
CASTGDGGYGYTF
>TRBJ1-1|.|.|TRBV2
TGTGCCAGCAGATTACACCCGAACACTGAAGCTTTCTTT
CASRLHPNTEAFF
>TRBJ2-3|.|.|TRBV18
TGTGCCAGCTCACTCGAAACCGGGCGCTTGATGGATACGCAGTATTTT
CASSLETGRLMDTQYF
>TRBJ1-1|.|.|TRBV15
TGTGCCACCAGCAGAGAGGCCTACACTGAAGCTTTCTTT
CATSREAYTEAFF
>TRBJ2-2|TRBD2|.|TRBV7-8
TGTGCCAGCAGCCCCTCGTGGACTAGCGGTAGCACCGGGGAGCTGTTTTTT
CASSPSWTSGSTGELFF
>TRBJ1-3|.|.|TRBV9
TGTGCCAGCAGCGCCCCCCGGGCAGGCCGCTCTGGAAACACCATATATTTT
CASSAPRAGRSGNTIYF
>TRBJ1-1|.|.|TRBV15
TGTGCCACCAGCCCGGGGGAGGACACTGAAGCTTTCTTT
CATSPGEDTEAFF
>TRBJ1-1|.|few|TRBV18
TGTGCCAGCTCTCCGCTCGGGGGCGTTAACACTGAAGCTTTCTTT
CASSPLGGVNTEAFF
>TRBJ1-2|.|.|TRBV20-1
TGCAGTGCTGGGAGCTTAGGGGGCTACACCTTC
CSAGSLGGYTF
>TRBJ1-1|TRBD1|.|TRBV28
TGTGCCAGCAGCGAACGACAGGGGCGAGAAGCTTTCTTT
CASSERQGREAFF
>TRBJ2-3|TRBD2|.|TRBV5-4
TGTGCCAGCAGCCCTGCCAGCGGGAGGCCCCCAGGGGCAGATACGCAGTATTTT
CASSPASGRPPGADTQYF
>TRBJ1-2|.|.|TRBV2
TGTGCCAGCAGTGCCAGGCAGGGAAGCTATGGCTACACCTTC
CASSARQGSYGYTF
>TRBJ1-2|.|.|TRBV29-1
TGCAGCGTTGAGGATCGGGGGAACTATGGCTACACCTTC
CSVEDRGNYGYTF
>TRBJ2-7|TRBD2|.|TRBV19
TGTGCCAGTAGTTCTCCGGGACTAGCTTCGGTCGAGCAGTACTTC
CASSSPGLASVEQYF
>TRBJ2-1|TRBD2|.|TRBV9
TGTGCCAGCAGCGTACTGCCGGGACTAGCGGGGCCGAGCTCCTACAATGAGCAGTTCTTC
CASSVLPGLAGPSSYNEQFF
>TRBJ2-7|TRBD2|.|TRBV4-2
TGTGCCAGCAGCCATGCTGTAGCGGGAGTTAGAAGGTACGAGCAGTACTTC
CASSHAVAGVRRYEQYF
>TRBJ2-7|TRBD2|.|TRBV11-2
TGTGCCAGCAGCATCGTAGCGGGAGGCGGAGAGCAGTACTTC
CASSIVAGGGEQYF
>TRBJ1-1|.|.|TRBV28
TGTGCCAGCACCCTAAGGATACTCATGAACACTGAAGCTTTCTTT
CASTLRILMNTEAFF
>TRBJ2-7|.|.|TRBV5-4
TGTGCCAGCAGCTTGGGTCGTGCCGGGGGCGAGCAGTACTTC
CASSLGRAGGEQYF
>TRBJ1-1|.|.|TRBV15
TGTGCCACCAGCAGAGGAGGGGGTGGGTACACTGAAGCTTTCTTT
CATSRGGGGYTEAFF
>TRBJ2-1|TRBD2|.|TRBV4-1
TGCGCCAGCAGCCGACTAGCGGGAGTCAATGAGCAGTTCTTC
CASSRLAGVNEQFF
>TRBJ2-7|TRBD2|.|TRBV28
TGTGCCAGCAGTTTCTGGGAGGGGTACTACGAGCAGTACTTC
CASSFWEGYYEQYF
>TRBJ2-5|TRBD2|.|TRBV7-2
TGTGCCAGCAGCCCCCCCGGGACTAGAGTCGGAGAGACCCAGTACTTC
CASSPPGTRVGETQYF
>TRBJ2-5|TRBD2|.|TRBV28
TGTGCCAGCAGCCCTCGACTAGCGGGAACGGAGACCCAGTACTTC
CASSPRLAGTETQYF
>TRBJ2-2|TRBD2|.|TRBV27
TGTGCCAGCAGAGGACTAGCGGCGAACACCGGGGAGCTGTTTTTT
CASRGLAANTGELFF
>TRBJ2-7|.|once|TRBV7-2
TGTGCCAGCAGCCAGGGCTCCGAGCAGTACTTC
CASSQGSEQYF
>TRBJ2-5|TRBD2|once|TRBV13
TGTGCCAGCAGCCGCCGGACTAGCGGGGGGCGAATGGGGGAGACCCAGTACTTC
CASSRRTSGGRMGETQYF
>TRBJ2-2|TRBD1|.|TRBV7-6
TGTGCCAGCAGCTTAAGCTCAGGGGGTGCCACCGGGGAGCTGTTTTTT
CASSLSSGGATGELFF
>TRBJ2-7|.|.|TRBV10-1
TGCGCCAGCAGCTCGTCCCGGGCCGCCTCCTACGAGCAGTACTTC
CASSSSRAASYEQYF
>TRBJ1-4|TRBD1|.|TRBV2
TGTGCCAGCAGTGAACAGGGGGTAAATGAAAAACTGTTTTTT
CASSEQGVNEKLFF
>TRBJ1-2|.|.|TRBV28
TGTGCCAGCAGTTTATCCGTACGACTTACCTATGGCTACACCTTC
CASSLSVRLTYGYTF
>TRBJ2-6|TRBD2|once|TRBV5-6
TGTGCCAGCAGCTTCAGTCCTAGCGGGAGATCTGGGGCCAACGTCCTGACTTTC
CASSFSPSGRSGANVLTF
>TRBJ1-2|TRBD1|.|TRBV5-1
TGCGCCAGCGGGACAGGGGACCTATTGGGCTACACCTTC
CASGTGDLLGYTF